The clone carrying this T cell receptor (beta chain) was picked up one time. This entry belongs to a study of blood T cell repertoires in COVID-19. Study-level background: Acute and convalescent COVID-19 samples came from the United States, Italy and Spain.

The germline CDR1 and CDR2 sequences are SGHVS and FQNEAQ. There are 12 residues in the CDR3. V lost 5 bases, J lost 5 bases, and 7 bases lay in between. Measured with immunoSEQ multiplex PCR; TCRdb has only the in-frame clones, and not every one. The sample shows more than 200,000 clones, approximately 90% of them seen only once. The chain links TRBV7-8 to TRBJ2-1; D gene ambiguous. The sample consisted of peripheral blood. This receptor was identified in a man at least 80 years old with acute or convalescent COVID-19. The CDR3 region is CASSRFNNEQFF. The CDR3 DNA sequence: TGTGCCAGCAGCCGTTTTAACAATGAGCAGTTCTTC. Using reference TRBV7-8 and TRBJ2-1 for the parts outside the CDR3, the full variable domain is GAGVSQSPRYKVAKRGQDVALRCDPISGHVSLFWYQQALGQGPEFLTYFQNEAQLDKSGLPSDRFFAERPEGSVSTLKIQRTQQEDSAVYLCASSRFNNEQFFGPGTRLTVL.